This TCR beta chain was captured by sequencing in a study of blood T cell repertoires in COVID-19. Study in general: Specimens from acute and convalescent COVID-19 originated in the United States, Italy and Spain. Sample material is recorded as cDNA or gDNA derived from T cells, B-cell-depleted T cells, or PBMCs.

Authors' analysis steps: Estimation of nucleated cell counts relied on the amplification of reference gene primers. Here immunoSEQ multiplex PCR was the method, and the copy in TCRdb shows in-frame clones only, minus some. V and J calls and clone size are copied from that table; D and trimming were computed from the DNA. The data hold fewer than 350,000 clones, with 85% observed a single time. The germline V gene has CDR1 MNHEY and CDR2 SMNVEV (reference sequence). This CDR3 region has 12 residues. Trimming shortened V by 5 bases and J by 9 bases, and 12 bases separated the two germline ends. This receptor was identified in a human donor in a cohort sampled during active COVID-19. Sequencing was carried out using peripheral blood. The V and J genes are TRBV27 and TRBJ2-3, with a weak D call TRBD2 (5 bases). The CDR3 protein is CASSPPGITQYF. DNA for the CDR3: TGTGCCAGCAGTCCCCCCGGGATCACGCAGTATTTT.